Following are 9 T cell receptor beta chains from one sample sequenced in a study of blood T cells in healthy people across ages (dated by TCRdb to 2015 to 2017). The library came from 5' RACE. Sequencing was carried out with an Illumina HiSeq 2500. A second PCR of roughly 7 to 11 cycles was performed with a sample-barcoded 5' primer and a J-beta primer mix. In-frame beta chains were kept once TCRdb had trimmed the public reads at Q25 with fastp and called clones with MiXCR. Each CDR3 protein gets just one entry, which takes the most common genes and DNA from the rows behind it. This sample holds about 1.8 million distinct CDR3 sequences; roughly 49% were observed only once. Roughly 2.1% of the sample rests with the top ten. Sequenced sample: blood. The receptors were sampled from a woman in her 40s in good health.

The chain combines TRBV5-1 with TRBJ2-5; D is unclear. The DNA end is more similar to TRBJ2-7, so the J call may be wrong. Germline V gives CDR1 SGHRS, CDR2 YFSETQ. This CDR3 has 15 amino acids. For the CDR3, the DNA is TGCGCCAGCAGCTTGGAGTCTCCTTTAACCTACGAGCAGTACTTC. Its protein product is CASSLESPLTYEQYF.

This clonotype has a handful of counts. The CDR3 loop reads CASSQGFGTPNYEQYF. DNA for the CDR3: TGTGCCAGCAGCCAAGGGTTCGGGACACCAAACTACGAGCAGTACTTC. This chain joins TRBV3-1 and TRBJ2-7, with a weak D call TRBD1 (6 bases). With 1 base removed from V and 3 bases from J, the gap between germline ends came to 16 bases. This CDR3 has 16 amino acids. Germline values: CDR1 LGHDT, CDR2 YNNKEL (reference sequence).

J is TRBJ2-5 and V is TRBV12-3 or TRBV12-4; tentative D call: TRBD2 (5 bases). The V and J ends lost 6 bases and 11 bases respectively, with 16 bases between them. The CDR3 is 12 amino acids. Here the CDR3 reads CASRLDFIEQYF. CDR3 in DNA: TGTGCCAGCAGGCTGGACTTCATTGAGCAGTACTTC.

The chain links TRBV7-2 to TRBJ1-4; D not resolved. The V and J ends lost 1 base and 0 bases respectively, with 6 bases between them. Per the germline V gene, CDR1 is SGHTA and CDR2 is FQGNSA. The CDR3 runs 15 residues. For the CDR3, the DNA is TGTGCCAGCAGCTTAGGGTGGACAACTAATGAAAAACTGTTTTTT. Its translation: CASSLGWTTNEKLFF.

The rearrangement links TRBV4-3 to TRBJ1-1, with D possibly matching TRBD1 (6 bases). This CDR3 contains 15 residues. CDR1 is LGHNA and CDR2 is YSLEER in the germline V gene. The V end lost 0 bases, the J end lost 1 base, and 9 bases lay between the germline ends. The CDR3 bases are TGCGCCAGCAGCCAAGAGAGGGGGAGGAACACTGAAGCTTTCTTT. Translated, it gives CASSQERGRNTEAFF.

Of note for this clonotype: Compared with germline, one end of the junction differs, possibly owing to a read error. V and J are TRBV7-7 and TRBJ1-4, with 8 bases lining up with TRBD1. This CDR3 comprises 15 residues. Germline V lookup: CDR1 SSHAT, CDR2 FNYEAQ (reference sequence). In DNA, the CDR3 is TGTGCTAGCAGCTCCGGGGCAGGGGGCGGTGAAAAACTGTTTTTT. Translating it yields CASSSGAGGGEKLFF.

The V call is TRBV18, the J call TRBJ2-5; D may correspond to TRBD1 or TRBD2 (5 bases each). Looked up from germline, CDR1 is KGHSH and CDR2 is LQKENI. CDR3 length: 15 amino acids. The V end lost 0 bases, the J end lost 1 base, and 9 bases lay between the germline ends. In nucleotides, the CDR3 is TGTGCCAGCTCACCACCTGGGACGGTCCAAGAGACCCAGTACTTC. It translates to CASSPPGTVQETQYF.

The chain recombines TRBV12-3 or TRBV12-4 with TRBJ2-3; D is possibly TRBD2 (6 bases). The CDR3 is 13 residues long. Trimming stripped 8 bases from V and 1 base from J, with 10 bases between. This CDR3 reads CASRRVGTDTQYF. In nucleotides, the CDR3 is TGTGCCAGCCGGAGGGTTGGCACAGATACGCAGTATTTT.

V and J are TRBV28 and TRBJ1-1; TRBD1 agrees at 8 bases. This CDR3 has 15 residues. V shed 5 bases, J shed 1 base, and the junction held 6 bases outside the gene matches. Germline V gene data show CDR1 as MDHEN and CDR2 as SYDVKM. The CDR3 region is CASSPRTGKNTEAFF. DNA for the CDR3: TGTGCCAGCAGTCCGAGGACAGGGAAGAACACTGAAGCTTTCTTT.